The rows below give T cell receptor beta chains drawn from one sample of a study of blood T cell repertoires in COVID-19. Clones were sequenced by immunoSEQ multiplex PCR, and TCRdb holds only the in-frame ones, with some missing. The data contain roughly 260,000 clones, about 90% of them seen just once; the ten biggest clones take up approximately 2.6%. Sequencing input: peripheral blood. Receptors originate from a person between 18 and 35 years old with COVID-19, enrolled during active disease. Each CDR3 is given with its conserved first and last residue. Each record gives: J gene, D gene, clone size, V gene, CDR3 DNA, CDR3 protein. A D gene is named only where the DNA matches it firmly. The size field is filled for only some rows; it gives once, few, many or a size class.

J gene: TRBJ1-5; D gene: .; clone size: .; V gene: TRBV19; CDR3 DNA: TGTGCCAGTAGTAATTCCGGGTATAGCAATCAGCCCCAGCATTTT; CDR3 protein: CASSNSGYSNQPQHF
J gene: TRBJ2-2; D gene: .; clone size: .; V gene: TRBV2; CDR3 DNA: TGTGCCAGCAGATCTAGGCCCCCGAACACCGGGGAGCTGTTTTTT; CDR3 protein: CASRSRPPNTGELFF
J gene: TRBJ2-5; D gene: TRBD2; clone size: few; V gene: TRBV6-5; CDR3 DNA: TGTGCCAGCACCCCTCGCGGACTAGCCGCGGAGACCCAGTACTTC; CDR3 protein: CASTPRGLAAETQYF
J gene: TRBJ2-7; D gene: TRBD1; clone size: .; V gene: TRBV20-1; CDR3 DNA: TGCAGTGCCCAGGGGGCCCACGAGCAGTACTTC; CDR3 protein: CSAQGAHEQYF
J gene: TRBJ2-2; D gene: TRBD1; clone size: .; V gene: TRBV7-3; CDR3 DNA: TGTGCCAGCAGCTTAGGACAGGGACGCACCGGGGAGCTGTTTTTT; CDR3 protein: CASSLGQGRTGELFF
J gene: TRBJ1-1; D gene: .; clone size: .; V gene: TRBV6-6; CDR3 DNA: TGTGCCAGCAGTTGGGGCAGGTCCGAAGATGGAGCTTTCTTT; CDR3 protein: CASSWGRSEDGAFF
J gene: TRBJ2-5; D gene: .; clone size: .; V gene: TRBV9; CDR3 DNA: TGTGCCAGCAGCGTAACCATAAAAGCTTCGGGTTCAGAGACCCAGTACTTC; CDR3 protein: CASSVTIKASGSETQYF
J gene: TRBJ1-2; D gene: .; clone size: few; V gene: TRBV6-5; CDR3 DNA: TGTGCCAGCAGTTCGTGGACAGCCCCTGGCTACACCTTC; CDR3 protein: CASSSWTAPGYTF
J gene: TRBJ1-4; D gene: .; clone size: .; V gene: TRBV18; CDR3 DNA: TGTGCCAGCTCCCCGACAGGAAGGGAGCTCTCTACTGAAAAACTGTTTTTT; CDR3 protein: CASSPTGRELSTEKLFF
J gene: TRBJ1-2; D gene: .; clone size: .; V gene: TRBV6-5; CDR3 DNA: TGTGCCAGCAGTTACTCGCCGGGGGGAGATGGCTACACCTTC; CDR3 protein: CASSYSPGGDGYTF
J gene: TRBJ2-3; D gene: .; clone size: .; V gene: TRBV24-1; CDR3 DNA: TGTGCCACCCAGGTTCCTAGCACAGATACGCAGTATTTT; CDR3 protein: CATQVPSTDTQYF
J gene: TRBJ2-2; D gene: .; clone size: .; V gene: TRBV30; CDR3 DNA: TGTGCCTGGAGTTTCAGGGGGGACACCGGGGAGCTGTTTTTT; CDR3 protein: CAWSFRGDTGELFF
J gene: TRBJ2-7; D gene: .; clone size: .; V gene: TRBV5-1; CDR3 DNA: TGCGCCAGCAGCTTAACGAGGTACGAGCAGTACTTC; CDR3 protein: CASSLTRYEQYF
J gene: TRBJ2-5; D gene: .; clone size: .; V gene: TRBV7-2; CDR3 DNA: TGTGCCAGCACCTCCTTTTCTCAAGAGACCCAGTACTTC; CDR3 protein: CASTSFSQETQYF
J gene: TRBJ2-7; D gene: TRBD2; clone size: .; V gene: TRBV5-5; CDR3 DNA: TGTGCCAGCAGCTTGGGACTAGCGGGGTCCTACGAGCAGTACTTC; CDR3 protein: CASSLGLAGSYEQYF
J gene: TRBJ2-1; D gene: TRBD2; clone size: once; V gene: TRBV5-1; CDR3 DNA: TGCGCCAGCAGCTTGGATTTACTAGCGGGAGGGAAATCCTACAATGAGCAGTTCTTC; CDR3 protein: CASSLDLLAGGKSYNEQFF
J gene: TRBJ2-3; D gene: .; clone size: .; V gene: TRBV2; CDR3 DNA: TGTGCCAGCAGTGAACTTTCCGAGACAGATACGCAGTATTTT; CDR3 protein: CASSELSETDTQYF
J gene: TRBJ2-4; D gene: TRBD2; clone size: .; V gene: TRBV7-9; CDR3 DNA: TGTGCCAGCAGCTTGACTAGCGCTTGGGAAAACATTCAGTACTTC; CDR3 protein: CASSLTSAWENIQYF
J gene: TRBJ1-2; D gene: TRBD1; clone size: .; V gene: TRBV7-2; CDR3 DNA: TGTGCCAGCAGCCCCGGACAGGGTGGCTATGGCTACACCTTC; CDR3 protein: CASSPGQGGYGYTF
J gene: TRBJ2-7; D gene: TRBD2; clone size: .; V gene: TRBV7-2; CDR3 DNA: TGTGCCAGCAGCTTAGCAACTAGCGGGAGTTCCACCTCCTACGAGCAGTACTTC; CDR3 protein: CASSLATSGSSTSYEQYF
J gene: TRBJ2-7; D gene: TRBD1; clone size: .; V gene: TRBV2; CDR3 DNA: TGTGCCAGCAGTGAGTCACAGGGGTTTGTCTCCTACGAGCAGTACTTC; CDR3 protein: CASSESQGFVSYEQYF
J gene: TRBJ2-5; D gene: TRBD1; clone size: .; V gene: TRBV7-9; CDR3 DNA: TGTGCCAGCAGCTCCTCGACAGGGGAAGAGACCCAGTACTTC; CDR3 protein: CASSSSTGEETQYF
J gene: TRBJ1-4; D gene: TRBD1; clone size: .; V gene: TRBV4-3; CDR3 DNA: TGCGCCAGCAGCCAACGGGACAGGGGGTACAATGAAAAACTGTTTTTT; CDR3 protein: CASSQRDRGYNEKLFF
J gene: TRBJ1-3; D gene: TRBD1; clone size: few; V gene: TRBV11-2; CDR3 DNA: TGTGCCAGCAGCTTACCAGGGGGCGCCGGAAACACCATATATTTT; CDR3 protein: CASSLPGGAGNTIYF
J gene: TRBJ2-7; D gene: TRBD1; clone size: few; V gene: TRBV11-3; CDR3 DNA: TGTGCCAGCAGCTTTAGGGGACAGAACTACGAGCAGTACTTC; CDR3 protein: CASSFRGQNYEQYF
J gene: TRBJ1-2; D gene: .; clone size: once; V gene: TRBV7-2; CDR3 DNA: TGTGCCAGCAGCTCCCCAAGGGACAACCGCTATGGCTACACCTTC; CDR3 protein: CASSSPRDNRYGYTF
J gene: TRBJ1-6; D gene: TRBD1; clone size: .; V gene: TRBV5-1; CDR3 DNA: TGCGCCAGCAGCTTGGCCCCGGGACAGCGGAATTCACCCCTCCACTTT; CDR3 protein: CASSLAPGQRNSPLHF
J gene: TRBJ1-5; D gene: TRBD1; clone size: .; V gene: TRBV16; CDR3 DNA: TGTACCAGCAGCCAACAAGCACAGGGGAATCAGCCCCAGCATTTT; CDR3 protein: CTSSQQAQGNQPQHF
J gene: TRBJ2-3; D gene: .; clone size: .; V gene: TRBV9; CDR3 DNA: TGTGCCAGCAGCGTTGGGGGGGCAGCGGATACGCAGTATTTT; CDR3 protein: CASSVGGAADTQYF
J gene: TRBJ2-2; D gene: .; clone size: .; V gene: TRBV29-1; CDR3 DNA: TGCAGCGTTGAAGTAGGAGGGGCGAACGCCGGGGAGCTGTTTTTT; CDR3 protein: CSVEVGGANAGELFF
J gene: TRBJ1-5; D gene: .; clone size: once; V gene: TRBV4-1; CDR3 DNA: TGCGCCAGCAGCCAAGATGGGACACCGGTAAATCAGCCCCAGCATTTT; CDR3 protein: CASSQDGTPVNQPQHF
J gene: TRBJ2-2; D gene: .; clone size: .; V gene: TRBV18; CDR3 DNA: TGTGCCGGCAGACTAGCGAACACCGGGGAGCTGTTTTTT; CDR3 protein: CAGRLANTGELFF
J gene: TRBJ2-7; D gene: .; clone size: .; V gene: TRBV5-1; CDR3 DNA: TGCGCCAGCAGCTTGTTCTACGGAGATTCCTACGAGCAGTACTTC; CDR3 protein: CASSLFYGDSYEQYF
J gene: TRBJ1-4; D gene: .; clone size: .; V gene: TRBV6-2/TRBV6-3; CDR3 DNA: TGTGCCAGCAGTTACAGGGAGAATGAAAAACTGTTTTTT; CDR3 protein: CASSYRENEKLFF
J gene: TRBJ1-2; D gene: .; clone size: .; V gene: TRBV3-1/TRBV3-2; CDR3 DNA: TGTGCCAGCAGCCAAGTTCCCCAGACCCGGGTCGATGGCTACACCTTC; CDR3 protein: CASSQVPQTRVDGYTF
J gene: TRBJ1-5; D gene: .; clone size: .; V gene: TRBV6-1; CDR3 DNA: TGTGCCAGCAGTGAGGGCTATGGGGGGGGGCCGCAGCCCCAGCATTTT; CDR3 protein: CASSEGYGGGPQPQHF
J gene: TRBJ2-2; D gene: TRBD2; clone size: .; V gene: TRBV18; CDR3 DNA: TGTGCCAGCTCACCAATTCTAGCGGGAGAGGCGGGGGAGCTGTTTTTT; CDR3 protein: CASSPILAGEAGELFF
J gene: TRBJ2-5; D gene: TRBD2; clone size: .; V gene: TRBV18; CDR3 DNA: TGTGCCAGCTCACCACTTAGCGGGAGGGAGACCCAGTACTTC; CDR3 protein: CASSPLSGRETQYF
J gene: TRBJ2-5; D gene: .; clone size: .; V gene: TRBV28; CDR3 DNA: TGTGCATCCCGGGACACTCTGGGGAGACAAGAGACCCAGTACTTC; CDR3 protein: CASRDTLGRQETQYF
J gene: TRBJ2-7; D gene: TRBD1; clone size: .; V gene: TRBV7-9; CDR3 DNA: TGTGCCAGCAGCTTTCGGGACAGGGGTGCTACCTACGAGCAGTACTTC; CDR3 protein: CASSFRDRGATYEQYF
J gene: TRBJ2-5; D gene: TRBD2; clone size: .; V gene: TRBV27; CDR3 DNA: TGTGCCAGCAGGCCCACTAGCGGGACGGAGACCCAGTACTTC; CDR3 protein: CASRPTSGTETQYF
J gene: TRBJ2-1; D gene: TRBD2; clone size: once; V gene: TRBV5-1; CDR3 DNA: TGCGCCAGCAGCTTGATCACTAGCGGGAGCCTTTACAATGAGCAGTTCTTC; CDR3 protein: CASSLITSGSLYNEQFF
J gene: TRBJ2-1; D gene: TRBD2; clone size: .; V gene: TRBV4-3; CDR3 DNA: TGCGCCAGCAGCCAAGACCTAGCGGGACCGCCCTCCTACAATGAGCAGTTCTTC; CDR3 protein: CASSQDLAGPPSYNEQFF
J gene: TRBJ2-7; D gene: TRBD2; clone size: .; V gene: TRBV27; CDR3 DNA: TGTGCCAGCAGCCCCGGGGGGGGGCCCTACGAGCAGTACTTC; CDR3 protein: CASSPGGGPYEQYF
J gene: TRBJ1-2; D gene: .; clone size: .; V gene: TRBV24-1; CDR3 DNA: TGTGCCACCAGTGAATTGGAGGGCTATGGCTACACCTTC; CDR3 protein: CATSELEGYGYTF
J gene: TRBJ2-3; D gene: TRBD2; clone size: .; V gene: TRBV3-1/TRBV3-2; CDR3 DNA: TGTGCCAGCAGCCAAGAAGGTCCCGCGGGAGGGGGGACAGATACGCAGTATTTT; CDR3 protein: CASSQEGPAGGGTDTQYF
J gene: TRBJ2-5; D gene: .; clone size: .; V gene: TRBV4-1; CDR3 DNA: TGCGCCAGCAGCCAAGGACAGGACCTCCAAGAGACCCAGTACTTC; CDR3 protein: CASSQGQDLQETQYF
J gene: TRBJ1-2; D gene: .; clone size: .; V gene: TRBV5-6; CDR3 DNA: TGTGCCAGCAGCCCGGACAGTAACTATGGCTACACCTTC; CDR3 protein: CASSPDSNYGYTF
J gene: TRBJ1-5; D gene: .; clone size: .; V gene: TRBV6-5; CDR3 DNA: TGTGCCAGCAAGCAGGGCCCCAATCAGCCCCAGCATTTT; CDR3 protein: CASKQGPNQPQHF
J gene: TRBJ2-7; D gene: TRBD2; clone size: .; V gene: TRBV7-9; CDR3 DNA: TGTGCCAGCAGCCGACTAGCCGAGTACGAGCAGTACTTC; CDR3 protein: CASSRLAEYEQYF
J gene: TRBJ2-7; D gene: TRBD2; clone size: .; V gene: TRBV7-9; CDR3 DNA: TGTGCCAGCAGCTTCGAGGGAGGGAACGAGCAGTACTTC; CDR3 protein: CASSFEGGNEQYF
J gene: TRBJ1-2; D gene: .; clone size: .; V gene: TRBV6-6; CDR3 DNA: TGTGCCAGCATCTCCCGCGGCACTGATGGCTACACCTTC; CDR3 protein: CASISRGTDGYTF
J gene: TRBJ2-4; D gene: TRBD2; clone size: .; V gene: TRBV9; CDR3 DNA: TGTGCCAGCAGCGCCCTAGCGGGAGGTCCCAAAAACATTCAGTACTTC; CDR3 protein: CASSALAGGPKNIQYF
J gene: TRBJ2-2; D gene: .; clone size: once; V gene: TRBV9; CDR3 DNA: TGTGCCAGCGAGGAGACGAACACCGGGGAGCTGTTTTTT; CDR3 protein: CASEETNTGELFF
J gene: TRBJ2-1; D gene: .; clone size: once; V gene: TRBV5-1; CDR3 DNA: TGCGCCAGCAGCTTGCGAGGGGGGGAGAATGAGCAGTTCTTC; CDR3 protein: CASSLRGGENEQFF
J gene: TRBJ2-1; D gene: TRBD2; clone size: .; V gene: TRBV9; CDR3 DNA: TGTGCCAGCAGCGTTTACGGGACTAGCGGGAGTTCGGGGAATGAGCAGTTCTTC; CDR3 protein: CASSVYGTSGSSGNEQFF
J gene: TRBJ2-7; D gene: TRBD2; clone size: .; V gene: TRBV6-6; CDR3 DNA: TGTGCCAGCAGACCGGGACTAGGGTTAGACGAGCAGTACTTC; CDR3 protein: CASRPGLGLDEQYF
J gene: TRBJ1-1; D gene: .; clone size: once; V gene: TRBV6-1; CDR3 DNA: TGTGCCAGCAGTGAGGGACACATGAACACTGAAGCTTTCTTT; CDR3 protein: CASSEGHMNTEAFF
J gene: TRBJ2-7; D gene: TRBD2; clone size: .; V gene: TRBV9; CDR3 DNA: TGTGCCAGCAGCGTAGGGACTAGCGGGAGCTACGAGCAGTACTTC; CDR3 protein: CASSVGTSGSYEQYF